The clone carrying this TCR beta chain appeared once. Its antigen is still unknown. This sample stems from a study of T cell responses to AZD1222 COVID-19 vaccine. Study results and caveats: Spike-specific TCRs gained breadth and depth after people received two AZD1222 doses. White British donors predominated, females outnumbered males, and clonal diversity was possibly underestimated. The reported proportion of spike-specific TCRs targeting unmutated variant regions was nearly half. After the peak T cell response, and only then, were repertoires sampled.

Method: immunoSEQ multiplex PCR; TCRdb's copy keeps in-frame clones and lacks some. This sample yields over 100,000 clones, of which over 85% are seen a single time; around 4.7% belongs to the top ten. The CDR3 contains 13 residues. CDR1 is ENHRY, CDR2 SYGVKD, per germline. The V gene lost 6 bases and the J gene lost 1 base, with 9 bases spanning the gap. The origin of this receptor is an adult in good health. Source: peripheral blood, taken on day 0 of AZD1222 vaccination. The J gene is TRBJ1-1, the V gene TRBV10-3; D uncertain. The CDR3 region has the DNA TGTGCCATCAGCCCCGACACGAACACTGAAGCTTTCTTT. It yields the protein CAISPDTNTEAFF.